This paragraph covers one T cell receptor (beta chain) sequence. It has no known antigen specificity. Qualities for individual bases were not recorded, and no much larger clone is one base off. Other nucleotide sequences from this sample produce the same CDR3. The sample belongs to a study of T cell responses to AZD1222 COVID-19 vaccine (dated by TCRdb to the early 2020s). Regarding the complete study: AZD1222 recipients given second doses at about 4 weeks or at about 12 weeks were pooled, since spike-specific TCR depth and breadth were not found to differ between the two schedules. TCR sequencing covered roughly 230 trial participants: 200 to 210 given two doses of AZD1222 and approximately 26 given two doses of MenACWY control vaccine. Trial participants were enrolled into age subgroups of 18-55, 56-69 and 70-plus years, which contained roughly 150, 30 and 60 TCR-sequenced participants, respectively. What the research found in general, with its limitations: The 56-69-year group was small, and its depth increase did not reach significance, likely because of low power. Most participants were white British and females outnumbered males, and the authors suggested that clonal diversity may have been underestimated. No day 14 peak-response samples were available, so repertoires were characterized only after the peak T cell response. Reportedly, close to half of the unique spike-specific TCRs recognized epitopes lying outside the regions that are mutated in the B.1.351 and B.1.1.7 variants. The vaccine-associated CD4 TCRs covered the entire spike protein, and the dominant responses fell in regions 160-218 and 743-854. Spike-specific TCR breadth and depth rose significantly after two AZD1222 doses compared with day 0 and with MenACWY recipients. Only five to seven AZD1222 recipients were SARS-CoV-2 seropositive at baseline, limiting conclusions about previously exposed vaccinees.

Per the publication, the time point label means: baseline before first vaccination. The vaccinee samples were drawn from two UK trials, COV001 and COV002, one of which was a single-blind randomized controlled phase 2/3 trial testing AZD1222 (ChAdOx1 nCoV-19) in healthy adults. For TCRbeta chain sequencing, PBMC samples from trial participants were taken at day 0 and at day 28 after the second dose. The CDR3 regions of human TCRbeta chains were subjected to immunosequencing. Turning to the authors' computational methods: Repertoire TCRs were matched against a reference library of SARS-CoV-2-specific TCRs generated with the MIRA antigen-specificity platform. Breadth meant the fraction of unique TCRs that were SARS-CoV-2-associated, whereas depth meant the fraction of total T cells that were SARS-CoV-2-associated. Using the MIRA data, each spike-specific TCR was assigned both to the spike region to which the TCR was reactive and to a CD4 or CD8 class. Log10-transformed breadth and depth values were compared by one-way ANOVA with Sidak's multiple comparisons tests. TCRdb obtained this table from immuneACCESS and retained in-frame rearrangements with V and J assigned. These tables miss some clones; where compared with another copy, unresolved V genes account for less than half of the shortfall, and the remainder is unexplained. The V and J calls and clone size come from that table; D and trimming were worked out from the DNA. This sample is represented by roughly 170,000 clones; approximately 91% of them were singletons. Less than 2.5% of the sample is held by the ten biggest clonotypes.

From cysteine to phenylalanine, the CDR3 is 12 amino acids long. Only CDR3 DNA is held: 36 bases, read in frame from base 1. V loses 3 bases of germline sequence and J loses 3 bases, and the interval between the two ends is 6 bases. The germline V gene (reference sequence) supplies CDR1 MNHEY and CDR2 SMNVEV. This specimen was peripheral blood, taken on day 0 of AZD1222 vaccination. This clonotype was sampled from an adult in good health. In this chain, TRBV27 is recombined with TRBJ2-7; the D gene is possibly TRBD2, with 6 bases matching. The DNA sequence is given as TGTGCCAGCAGTTTGGGAGGCTACGAGCAGTACTTC. The translation is CASSLGGYEQYF.